This T cell receptor (beta chain) was sequenced for a study of blood T cell repertoires in COVID-19. Study details: Whether acute or convalescent, the COVID-19 samples came from the United States, Italy and Spain. Nucleic acid was either cDNA or gDNA, and it came from T cells, B-cell-depleted T cells, or PBMCs.

In the study's own analysis: Reference gene primer amplification gave estimated nucleated cell counts. TCRdb's table, derived via immunoSEQ multiplex PCR, lists solely in-frame clones and lacks some. V and J calls and clone size follow that table, whereas D and trimming were derived from the DNA. The data contain around 80,000 clones, roughly 80% of them singletons. This CDR3 spans 14 amino acids. V was clipped by 6 bases and J by 1 base, with 11 bases between them. Germline loops: CDR1 MNHEY, CDR2 SMNVEV (reference sequence). The clonotype originates from a human donor in a cohort sampled during active COVID-19. V gene TRBV27 combines with J gene TRBJ2-3, with D possibly TRBD1 on 6 matching bases. Specimen: peripheral blood. CDR3 DNA: TGTGCCAGCAGAGACACAGGGCGCACAGATACGCAGTATTTT. Its protein is CASRDTGRTDTQYF.